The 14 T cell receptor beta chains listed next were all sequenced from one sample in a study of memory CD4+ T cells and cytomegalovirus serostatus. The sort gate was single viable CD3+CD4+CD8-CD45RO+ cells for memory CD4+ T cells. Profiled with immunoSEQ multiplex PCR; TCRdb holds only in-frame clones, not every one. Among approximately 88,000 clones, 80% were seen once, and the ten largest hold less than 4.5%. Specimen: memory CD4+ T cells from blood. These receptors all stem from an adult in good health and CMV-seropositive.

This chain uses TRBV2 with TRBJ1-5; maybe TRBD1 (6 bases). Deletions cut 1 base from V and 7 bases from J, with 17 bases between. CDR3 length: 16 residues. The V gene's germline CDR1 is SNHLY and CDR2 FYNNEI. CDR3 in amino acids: CASSEEGTSFEQPQHF. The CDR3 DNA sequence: TGTGCCAGCAGTGAAGAAGGGACAAGTTTTGAACAGCCCCAGCATTTT.

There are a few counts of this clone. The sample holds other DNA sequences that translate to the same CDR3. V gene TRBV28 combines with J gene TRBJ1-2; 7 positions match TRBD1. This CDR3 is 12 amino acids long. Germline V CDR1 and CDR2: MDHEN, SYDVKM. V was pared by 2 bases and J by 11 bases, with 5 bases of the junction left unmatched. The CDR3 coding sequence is TGTGCCAGCAGTTTAAGGGGGCGAGGGTACACCTTC. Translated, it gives CASSLRGRGYTF.

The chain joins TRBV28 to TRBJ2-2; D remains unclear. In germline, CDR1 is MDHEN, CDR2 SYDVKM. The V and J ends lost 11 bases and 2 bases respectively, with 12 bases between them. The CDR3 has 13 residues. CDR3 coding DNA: TGTGCCCTCAGGAACTCAAACACCGGGGAGCTGTTTTTT. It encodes CALRNSNTGELFF. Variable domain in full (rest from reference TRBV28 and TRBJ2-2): DVKVTQSSRYLVKRTGEKVFLECVQDMDHENMFWYRQDPGLGLRLIYFSYDVKMKEKGDIPEGYSVSREKKERFSLILESASTNQTSMYLCALRNSNTGELFFGEGSRLTVL.

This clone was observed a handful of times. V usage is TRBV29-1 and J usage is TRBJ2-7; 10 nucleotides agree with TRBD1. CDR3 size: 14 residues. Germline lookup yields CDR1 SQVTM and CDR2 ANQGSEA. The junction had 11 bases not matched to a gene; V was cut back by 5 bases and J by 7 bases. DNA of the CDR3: TGCAGCGTTCAACGTAGACAGGGGGCTGGGGAGCAGTACTTC. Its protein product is CSVQRRQGAGEQYF.

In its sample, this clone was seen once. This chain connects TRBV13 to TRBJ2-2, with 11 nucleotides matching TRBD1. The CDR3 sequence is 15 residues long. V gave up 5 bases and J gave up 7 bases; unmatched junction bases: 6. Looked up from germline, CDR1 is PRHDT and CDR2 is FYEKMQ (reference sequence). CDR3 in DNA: TGTGCCAGCAGCACCTGGACAGGGGGCAGCGGGGAGCTGTTTTTT. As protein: CASSTWTGGSGELFF.

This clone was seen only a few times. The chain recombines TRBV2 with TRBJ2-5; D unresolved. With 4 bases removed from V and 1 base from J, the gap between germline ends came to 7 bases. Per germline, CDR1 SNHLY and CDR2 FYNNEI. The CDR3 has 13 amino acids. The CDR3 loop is CASSGYSQETQYF. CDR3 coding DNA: TGTGCCAGCAGTGGCTACAGCCAAGAGACCCAGTACTTC.

The CDR3 reads CASGSDRGGGYGYTF. The CDR3 nucleotides read TGTGCCAGCGGGTCGGACAGGGGCGGTGGATATGGCTACACCTTC. The chain is built from TRBV2 and TRBJ1-2; 9 bases match TRBD1. With V trimmed by 8 bases and J by 5 bases, 12 bases remained unmatched. This CDR3 is 15 amino acids long. The germline V gene encodes CDR1 SNHLY and CDR2 FYNNEI.

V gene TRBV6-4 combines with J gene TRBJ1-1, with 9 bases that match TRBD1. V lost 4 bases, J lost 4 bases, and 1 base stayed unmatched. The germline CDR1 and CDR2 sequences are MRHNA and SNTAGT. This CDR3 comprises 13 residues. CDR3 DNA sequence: TGTGCCAGCAGTGCGGACAGGGGCACTGAAGCTTTCTTT. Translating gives CASSADRGTEAFF.

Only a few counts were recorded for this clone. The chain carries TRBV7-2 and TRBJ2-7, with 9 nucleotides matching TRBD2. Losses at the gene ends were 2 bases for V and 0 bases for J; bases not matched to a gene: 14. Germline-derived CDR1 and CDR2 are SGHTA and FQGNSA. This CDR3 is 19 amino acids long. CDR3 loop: CASSLKRGLTSGSSYEQYF. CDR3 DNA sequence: TGTGCCAGCAGCTTAAAGCGGGGACTGACTAGCGGTAGCTCCTACGAGCAGTACTTC.

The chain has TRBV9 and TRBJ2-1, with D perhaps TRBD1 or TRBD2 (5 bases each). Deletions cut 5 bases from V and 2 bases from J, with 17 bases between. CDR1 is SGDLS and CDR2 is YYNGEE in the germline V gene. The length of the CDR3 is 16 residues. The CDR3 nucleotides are TGTGCCAGCAGATCCGGCCGGGGCAGCGCCTACAATGAGCAGTTCTTC. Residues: CASRSGRGSAYNEQFF.

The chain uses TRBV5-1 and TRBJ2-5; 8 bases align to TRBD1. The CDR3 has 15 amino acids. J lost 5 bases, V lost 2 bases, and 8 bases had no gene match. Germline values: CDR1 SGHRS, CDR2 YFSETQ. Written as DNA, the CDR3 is TGCGCCAGCAGCTTATTCCAGGGGGCTAGGGAGACCCAGTACTTC. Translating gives CASSLFQGARETQYF.

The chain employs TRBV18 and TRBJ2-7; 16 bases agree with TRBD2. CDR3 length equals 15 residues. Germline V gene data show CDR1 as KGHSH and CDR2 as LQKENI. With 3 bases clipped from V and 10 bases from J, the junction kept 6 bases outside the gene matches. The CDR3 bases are TGTGCCAGCTCACCGCCCGGGACTAGCGGGAGGGGACAGTACTTC. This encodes CASSPPGTSGRGQYF. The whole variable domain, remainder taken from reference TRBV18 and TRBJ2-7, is NAGVMQNPRHLVRRRGQEARLRCSPMKGHSHVYWYRQLPEEGLKFMVYLQKENIIDESGMPKERFSAEFPKEGPSILRIQQVVRGDSAAYFCASSPPGTSGRGQYFGPGTRLTVT.

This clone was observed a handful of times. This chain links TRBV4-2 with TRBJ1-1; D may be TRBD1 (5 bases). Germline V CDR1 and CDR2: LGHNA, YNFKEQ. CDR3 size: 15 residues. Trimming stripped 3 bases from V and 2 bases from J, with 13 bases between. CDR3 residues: CASSHDQGDNTEAFF. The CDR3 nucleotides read TGTGCCAGCAGCCACGACCAAGGGGACAACACTGAAGCTTTCTTT.

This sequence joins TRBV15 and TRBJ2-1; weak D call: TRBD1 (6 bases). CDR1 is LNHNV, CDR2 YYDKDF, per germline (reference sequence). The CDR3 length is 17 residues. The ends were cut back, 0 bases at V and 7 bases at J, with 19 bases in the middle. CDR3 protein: CATSRDLVAGERNEQFF. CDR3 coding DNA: TGTGCCACCAGCAGAGATCTCGTAGCAGGGGAGCGTAATGAGCAGTTCTTC.